This record covers a single T cell receptor beta chain. cDNA reverse transcribed from extracted RNA served as the sequencing template. The table came from immunoSEQ multiplex PCR; TCRdb's copy has only in-frame clones and leaves some out. The table lists 150,000 or so clones, 58% of them singletons. The treatment is: oral pan-JAK inhibitor, 5-10 mg twice daily. The sample comes from a study of CD8+ T cells in alopecia areata. Study-level background: Each of the treated patients was given oral tofacitinib, 5 to 10 mg twice daily, for moderate-to-severe alopecia areata.

Germline values: CDR1 MNHEY, CDR2 SVGAGI. V dropped 9 bases and J dropped 2 bases, with 11 bases sitting between them. The CDR3 extends over 13 amino acids. This TCR derives from a human donor with alopecia areata. This material consisted of CD4+ T cells sorted from blood, taken at approximately week 60, from a patient treated with tofacitinib. The chain combines TRBV6-5 with TRBJ2-1; D not certain. CDR3 protein: CASGVGTYNEQFF. In DNA form, the CDR3 reads TGTGCCAGTGGGGTGGGGACCTACAATGAGCAGTTCTTC.